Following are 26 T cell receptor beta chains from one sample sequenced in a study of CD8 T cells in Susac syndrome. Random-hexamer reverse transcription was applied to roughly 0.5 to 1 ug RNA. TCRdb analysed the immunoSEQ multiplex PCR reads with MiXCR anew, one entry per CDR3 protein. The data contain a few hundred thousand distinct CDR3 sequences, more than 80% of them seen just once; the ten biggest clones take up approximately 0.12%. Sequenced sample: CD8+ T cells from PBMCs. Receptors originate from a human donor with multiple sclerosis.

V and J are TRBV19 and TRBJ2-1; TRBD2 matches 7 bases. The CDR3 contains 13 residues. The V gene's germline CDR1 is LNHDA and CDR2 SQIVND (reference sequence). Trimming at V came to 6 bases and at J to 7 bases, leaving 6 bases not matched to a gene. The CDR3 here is CASRWTRTNEQFF. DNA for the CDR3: TGTGCCAGTAGGTGGACTAGGACTAATGAGCAGTTCTTC. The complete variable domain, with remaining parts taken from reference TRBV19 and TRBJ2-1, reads DGGITQSPKYLFRKEGQNVTLSCEQNLNHDAMYWYRQDPGQGLRLIYYSQIVNDFQKGDIAEGYSVSREKKESFPLTVTSAQKNPTAFYLCASRWTRTNEQFFGPGTRLTVL.

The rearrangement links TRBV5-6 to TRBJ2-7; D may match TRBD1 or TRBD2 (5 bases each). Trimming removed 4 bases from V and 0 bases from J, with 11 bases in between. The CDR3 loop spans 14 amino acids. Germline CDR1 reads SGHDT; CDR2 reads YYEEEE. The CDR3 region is CASSLGDLSYEQYF. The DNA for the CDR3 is TGTGCCAGCAGCCTCGGGGACCTCTCCTACGAGCAGTACTTC.

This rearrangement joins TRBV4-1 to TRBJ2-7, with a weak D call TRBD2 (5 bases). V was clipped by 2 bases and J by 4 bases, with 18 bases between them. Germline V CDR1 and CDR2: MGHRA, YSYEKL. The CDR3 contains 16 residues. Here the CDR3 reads CASSQFTGITKYEQYF. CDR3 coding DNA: TGCGCCAGCAGCCAATTTACCGGGATCACCAAGTACGAGCAGTACTTC.

The CDR3 region has the DNA TGTGCCAGCAGTGAAGCGCTTCGGGCAGGGAGGAGGGAGACCCAGTACTTC. This gives the protein CASSEALRAGRRETQYF. The rearrangement uses TRBV2 and TRBJ2-5; D perhaps matches TRBD2 (6 bases). V was shortened by 0 bases and J by 5 bases, with 19 bases between the two germline ends. This CDR3 contains 17 residues. Germline CDR1 reads SNHLY; CDR2 reads FYNNEI.

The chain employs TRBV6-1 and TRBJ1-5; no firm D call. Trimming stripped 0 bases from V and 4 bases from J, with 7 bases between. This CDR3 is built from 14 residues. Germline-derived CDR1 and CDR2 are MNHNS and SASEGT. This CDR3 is CASSEAFGNQPQHF. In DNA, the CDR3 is TGTGCCAGCAGTGAAGCGTTCGGAAATCAGCCCCAGCATTTT.

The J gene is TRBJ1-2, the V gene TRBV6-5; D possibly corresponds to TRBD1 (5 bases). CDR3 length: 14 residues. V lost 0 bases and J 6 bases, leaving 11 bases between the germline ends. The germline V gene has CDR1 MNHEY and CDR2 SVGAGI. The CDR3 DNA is TGTGCCAGCAGTTACTCGCCGGGAGGGGATGGCTACACCTTC. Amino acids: CASSYSPGGDGYTF.

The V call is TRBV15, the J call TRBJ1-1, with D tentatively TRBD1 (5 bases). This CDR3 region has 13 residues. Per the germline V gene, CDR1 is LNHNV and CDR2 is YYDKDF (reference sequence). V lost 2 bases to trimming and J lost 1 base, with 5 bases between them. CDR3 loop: CATSRQGNTEAFF. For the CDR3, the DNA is TGTGCCACCAGCAGACAGGGGAACACTGAAGCTTTCTTT.

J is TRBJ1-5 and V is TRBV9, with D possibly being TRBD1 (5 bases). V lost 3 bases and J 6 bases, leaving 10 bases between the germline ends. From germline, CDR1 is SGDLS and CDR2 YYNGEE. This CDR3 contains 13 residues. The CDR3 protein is CASSADSGQPQHF. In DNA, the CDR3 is TGTGCCAGCAGCGCTGACAGCGGTCAGCCCCAGCATTTT.

The DNA for the CDR3 is TGTGCCAGCAGCTTACTGCCGGGGCCTGAAGCTTTCTTT. Amino acid sequence: CASSLLPGPEAFF. The V call is TRBV7-9, the J call TRBJ1-1; D is possibly TRBD1 (5 bases). Between the trimmed V and J ends, which lost 2 bases and 6 bases, there was a span of 10 bases. The CDR3 spans 13 residues. Germline loops: CDR1 SEHNR, CDR2 FQNEAQ (reference sequence).

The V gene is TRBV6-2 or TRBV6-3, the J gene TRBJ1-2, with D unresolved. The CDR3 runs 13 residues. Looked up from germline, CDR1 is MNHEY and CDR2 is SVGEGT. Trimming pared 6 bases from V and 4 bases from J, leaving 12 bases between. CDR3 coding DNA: TGTGCCAGCAGCCTATCATGGAGCTATGGCTACACCTTC. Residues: CASSLSWSYGYTF.

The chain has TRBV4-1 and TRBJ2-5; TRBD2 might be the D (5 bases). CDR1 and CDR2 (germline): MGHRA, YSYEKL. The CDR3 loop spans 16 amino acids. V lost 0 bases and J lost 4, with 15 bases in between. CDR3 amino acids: CASSQDQGLASETQYF. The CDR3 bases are TGCGCCAGCAGCCAAGATCAAGGACTCGCTTCAGAGACCCAGTACTTC.

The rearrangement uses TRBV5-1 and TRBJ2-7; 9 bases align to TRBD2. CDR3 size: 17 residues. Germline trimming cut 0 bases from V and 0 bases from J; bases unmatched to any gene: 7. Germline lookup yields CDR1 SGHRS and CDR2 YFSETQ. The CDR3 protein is CASSLAPKREDSYEQYF. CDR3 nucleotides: TGCGCCAGCAGCTTGGCCCCTAAGCGGGAGGACTCCTACGAGCAGTACTTC.

DNA of the CDR3: TGTGCCAGCAGCTTAGTAGATGAAGCTTTCTTT. Its translation: CASSLVDEAFF. V and J are TRBV11-2 and TRBJ1-1, with D unresolved. Germline V gene data show CDR1 as SGHAT and CDR2 as FQNNGV. CDR3 length equals 11 residues. Deletions cut 1 base from V and 7 bases from J, with 4 bases between.

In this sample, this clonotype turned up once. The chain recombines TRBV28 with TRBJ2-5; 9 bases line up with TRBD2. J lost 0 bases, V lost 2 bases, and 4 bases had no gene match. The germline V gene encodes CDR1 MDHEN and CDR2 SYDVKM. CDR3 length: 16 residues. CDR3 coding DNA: TGTGCCAGCAGTTTAGGGACTAGCCGATACCAAGAGACCCAGTACTTC. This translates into CASSLGTSRYQETQYF.

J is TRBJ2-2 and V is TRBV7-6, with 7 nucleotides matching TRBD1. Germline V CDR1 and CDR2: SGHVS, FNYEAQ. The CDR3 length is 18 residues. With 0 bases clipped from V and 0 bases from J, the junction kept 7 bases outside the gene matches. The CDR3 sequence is CASSLASRDSANTGELFF. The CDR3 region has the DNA TGTGCCAGCAGCTTAGCGAGCCGGGACAGTGCGAACACCGGGGAGCTGTTTTTT. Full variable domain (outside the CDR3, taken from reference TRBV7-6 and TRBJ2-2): GAGVSQSPRYKVTKRGQDVALRCDPISGHVSLYWYRQALGQGPEFLTYFNYEAQQDKSGLPNDRFSAERPEGSISTLTIQRTEQRDSAMYRCASSLASRDSANTGELFFGEGSRLTVL.

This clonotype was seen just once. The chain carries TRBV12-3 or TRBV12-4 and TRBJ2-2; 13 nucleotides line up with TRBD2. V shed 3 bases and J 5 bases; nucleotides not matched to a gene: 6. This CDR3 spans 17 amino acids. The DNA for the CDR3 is TGTGCCAGCAGTTTTTGGACTAGCGGGAGTGGTACCGGGGAGCTGTTTTTT. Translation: CASSFWTSGSGTGELFF.

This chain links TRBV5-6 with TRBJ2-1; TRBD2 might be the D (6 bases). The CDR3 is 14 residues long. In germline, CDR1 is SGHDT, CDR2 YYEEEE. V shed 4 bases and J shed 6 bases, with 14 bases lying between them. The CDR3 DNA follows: TGTGCCAGCAGCATACTATTAGCGGCCAATGAGCAGTTCTTC. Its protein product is CASSILLAANEQFF. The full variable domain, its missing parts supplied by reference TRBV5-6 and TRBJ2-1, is DAGVTQSPTHLIKTRGQQVTLRCSPKSGHDTVSWYQQALGQGPQFIFQYYEEEERQRGNFPDRFSGHQFPNYSSELNVNALLLGDSALYLCASSILLAANEQFFGPGTRLTVL.

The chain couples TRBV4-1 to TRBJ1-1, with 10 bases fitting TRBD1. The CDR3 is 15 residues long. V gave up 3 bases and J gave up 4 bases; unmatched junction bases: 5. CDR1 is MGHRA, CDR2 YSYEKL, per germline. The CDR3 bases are TGCGCCAGCAGCCAGGAGGGACAGGGGAGCACTGAAGCTTTCTTT. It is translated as CASSQEGQGSTEAFF.

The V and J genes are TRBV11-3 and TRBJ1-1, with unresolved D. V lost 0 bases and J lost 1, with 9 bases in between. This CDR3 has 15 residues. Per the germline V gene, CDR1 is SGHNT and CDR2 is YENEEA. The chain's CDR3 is CASSLDPNPNTEAFF. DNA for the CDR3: TGTGCCAGCAGCTTAGATCCGAATCCGAACACTGAAGCTTTCTTT.

The CDR3, as DNA: TGTGCCACCAGCAGAGATGGGGAGGCCGGGGAGCTGTTTTTT. This codes for CATSRDGEAGELFF. This sequence joins TRBV15 and TRBJ2-2, with D maybe TRBD2 (6 bases). CDR3 length equals 14 residues. The germline gives CDR1 LNHNV, CDR2 YYDKDF (reference sequence). With 0 bases removed from V and 6 bases from J, the gap between germline ends came to 8 bases.

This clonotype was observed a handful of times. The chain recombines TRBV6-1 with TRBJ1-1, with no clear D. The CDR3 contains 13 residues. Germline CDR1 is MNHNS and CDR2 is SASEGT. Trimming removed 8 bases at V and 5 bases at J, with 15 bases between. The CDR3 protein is CASLPGGGTEAFF. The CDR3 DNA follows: TGTGCCAGCTTGCCAGGCGGTGGGACTGAAGCTTTCTTT.

CDR3 protein: CAISEGTGNWKAFF. The CDR3 nucleotides read TGTGCCATCAGTGAAGGGACAGGGAATTGGAAAGCTTTCTTT. This chain uses TRBV10-3 with TRBJ1-1; 9 bases fit TRBD1. Trimming cost V 3 bases and J 9 bases; bases outside gene matches: 8. Germline loops: CDR1 ENHRY, CDR2 SYGVKD. The length of the CDR3 is 14 residues.

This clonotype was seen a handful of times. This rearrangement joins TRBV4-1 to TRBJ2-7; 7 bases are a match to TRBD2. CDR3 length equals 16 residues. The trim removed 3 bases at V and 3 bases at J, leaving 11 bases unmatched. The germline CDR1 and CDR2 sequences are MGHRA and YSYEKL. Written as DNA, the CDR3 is TGCGCCAGCAGCCAGGCCCGGGGGGATGGGTACTACGAGCAGTACTTC. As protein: CASSQARGDGYYEQYF.

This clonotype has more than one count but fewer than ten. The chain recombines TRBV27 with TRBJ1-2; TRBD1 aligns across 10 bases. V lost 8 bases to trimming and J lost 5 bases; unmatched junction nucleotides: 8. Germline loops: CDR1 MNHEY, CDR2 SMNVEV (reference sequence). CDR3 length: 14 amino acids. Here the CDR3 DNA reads TGTGCCAGCTCGCTAGGGACAGGGGTGTATGGCTACACCTTC. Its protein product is CASSLGTGVYGYTF.

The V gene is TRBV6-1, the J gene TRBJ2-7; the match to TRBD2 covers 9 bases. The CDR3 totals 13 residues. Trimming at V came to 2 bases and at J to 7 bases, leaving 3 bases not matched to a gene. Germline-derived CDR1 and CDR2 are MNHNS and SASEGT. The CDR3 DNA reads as TGTGCCAGCAGTGAAAGACTAGCGGAAGAGCAGTACTTC. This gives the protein CASSERLAEEQYF.

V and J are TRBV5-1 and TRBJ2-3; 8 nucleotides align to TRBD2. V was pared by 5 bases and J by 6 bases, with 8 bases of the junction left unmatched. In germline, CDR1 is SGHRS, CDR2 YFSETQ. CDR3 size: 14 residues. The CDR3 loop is CASRPREGRDTQYF. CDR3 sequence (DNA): TGCGCCAGCAGGCCCCGGGAGGGCCGGGATACGCAGTATTTT. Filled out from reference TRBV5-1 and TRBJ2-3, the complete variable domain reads KAGVTQTPRYLIKTRGQQVTLSCSPISGHRSVSWYQQTPGQGLQFLFEYFSETQRNKGNFPGRFSGRQFSNSRSEMNVSTLELGDSALYLCASRPREGRDTQYFGPGTRLTVL.